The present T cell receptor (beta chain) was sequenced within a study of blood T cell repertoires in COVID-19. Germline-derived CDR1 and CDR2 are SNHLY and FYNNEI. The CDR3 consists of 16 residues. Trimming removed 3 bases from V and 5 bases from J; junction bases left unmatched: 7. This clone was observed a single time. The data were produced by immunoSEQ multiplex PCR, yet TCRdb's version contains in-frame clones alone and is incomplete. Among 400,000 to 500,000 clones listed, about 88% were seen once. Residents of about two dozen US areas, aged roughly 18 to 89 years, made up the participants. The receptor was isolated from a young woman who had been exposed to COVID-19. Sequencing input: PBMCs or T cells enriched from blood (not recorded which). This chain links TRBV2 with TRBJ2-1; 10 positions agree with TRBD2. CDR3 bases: TGTGCCAGCAGTGACACGGGACTAGCGATAGACAATGAGCAGTTCTTC. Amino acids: CASSDTGLAIDNEQFF.